These T cell receptor beta chains were read from a single sample in a study of patients and donors after allogeneic stem cell transplantation. TCRdb reanalysed the RT-PCR reads using MiXCR and keeps one entry per CDR3 protein. The sample has 150,000 to 200,000 distinct CDR3 sequences; approximately 30% are singletons. Sequencing used blood, either unsorted or a sorted T cell fraction (not recorded which). These receptors originate from a human donor who was either an allogeneic HSCT recipient or a stem cell or donor lymphocyte infusion donor (not recorded which). It is not recorded whose cells these are; they may come from a transplant donor. Both conserved end residues are part of each CDR3. D genes are given only for firm matches. Clone size, where shown, is once, few, many, or a class for clones that have expanded.

V	size	J	D	CDR3	DNA
TRBV5-1	few	TRBJ2-2	TRBD1	CASSTPGTGDTGELFF	TGCGCCAGCAGTACTCCCGGGACAGGGGACACCGGGGAGCTGTTTTTT
TRBV28	.	TRBJ1-1	.	CASSFLGGLGTEAFF	TGTGCCAGCAGTTTTCTGGGGGGTCTTGGCACTGAAGCTTTCTTT
TRBV20-1	.	TRBJ1-5	.	CSARVGVYSNQPQHF	TGCAGTGCTAGAGTCGGAGTTTATAGCAATCAGCCCCAGCATTTT
TRBV4-3	.	TRBJ2-7	.	CASSQGNAAYEQYF	TGCGCCAGCAGCCAAGGTAATGCCGCCTACGAGCAGTACTTC
TRBV20-1	few	TRBJ2-7	.	CSASPGLNEQYF	TGCAGTGCTAGTCCAGGTCTCAACGAGCAGTACTTC
TRBV12-3/TRBV12-4	few	TRBJ1-3	.	CAGVTGNTIYF	TGTGCCGGGGTAACCGGAAACACCATATATTTT
TRBV4-1	few	TRBJ1-1	.	CASSPLTGGPIVEAFF	TGCGCCAGCAGCCCCCTTACCGGGGGACCGATTGTTGAAGCTTTCTTT
TRBV18	.	TRBJ2-3	TRBD2	CASSPRIAGGGTDTQYF	TGTGCCAGCTCACCAAGAATAGCGGGAGGGGGCACAGATACGCAGTATTTT
TRBV6-2/TRBV6-3	.	TRBJ2-1	.	CASSPDVLREQFF	TGTGCCAGCAGCCCAGATGTTCTAAGGGAGCAGTTCTTC
TRBV27	.	TRBJ2-4	.	CASSPLAKNIQYF	TGTGCCAGCAGTCCCTTAGCCAAAAACATTCAGTACTTC
TRBV12-3/TRBV12-4	.	TRBJ2-1	TRBD2	CASSLRDYRYNEQFF	TGTGCCAGCAGTCTCCGGGACTATCGGTACAATGAGCAGTTCTTC
TRBV18	.	TRBJ1-3	TRBD1	CASSPGTGGNTIYF	TGTGCCAGCTCACCAGGGACAGGAGGAAACACCATATATTTT
TRBV27	few	TRBJ1-5	.	CASSLKGLGNQPQHF	TGTGCCAGCAGTTTAAAAGGGCTAGGCAATCAGCCCCAGCATTTT
TRBV28	few	TRBJ1-1	.	CASRSAGGLNTEAFF	TGTGCCAGCAGGTCCGCGGGAGGACTTAACACTGAAGCTTTCTTT
TRBV18	.	TRBJ2-3	TRBD2	CASSPALAGLTDTQYF	TGTGCCAGCTCACCGGCCCTAGCGGGACTAACAGATACGCAGTATTTT
TRBV5-1	.	TRBJ2-1	.	CASSYEDRTKFF	TGCGCCAGCAGCTATGAGGATCGCACTAAGTTCTTC
TRBV3-1	.	TRBJ2-7	TRBD2	CASSQFYASGGRTVEQYF	TGTGCCAGCAGCCAATTCTATGCTAGCGGGGGCCGGACTGTCGAGCAGTACTTC
TRBV5-1	few	TRBJ2-4	.	CASSFTAVAKNIQYF	TGCGCCAGCAGCTTTACAGCGGTAGCCAAAAACATTCAGTACTTC
TRBV27	.	TRBJ2-2	.	CASSFGGLAGELFF	TGTGCCAGCAGTTTCGGGGGGCTAGCCGGGGAGCTGTTTTTT
TRBV20-1	few	TRBJ2-7	.	CSARDSRTFPYEQYF	TGCAGTGCTAGAGATAGTCGGACTTTCCCCTACGAGCAGTACTTC
TRBV6-5	many	TRBJ1-2	.	CASSLDLRATYGYTF	TGTGCCAGCAGTTTAGATCTCAGGGCCACGTATGGCTACACCTTC
TRBV28	few	TRBJ2-3	.	CASSRTVASTDTQYF	TGTGCCAGCAGTCGGACGGTTGCTAGCACAGATACGCAGTATTTT
TRBV27	once	TRBJ2-7	.	CASSLSTDYEQYF	TGTGCCAGCAGCCTCTCGACTGACTACGAGCAGTACTTC
TRBV5-1	few	TRBJ1-5	.	CASSLEGGLYQPQHF	TGCGCCAGCAGCTTGGAGGGGGGGCTGTATCAGCCCCAGCATTTT
TRBV2	.	TRBJ2-2	TRBD1	CASSGQGASTGELFF	TGTGCCAGCAGTGGACAGGGGGCGAGCACCGGGGAGCTGTTTTTT
TRBV29-1	few	TRBJ1-1	TRBD1	CSGTGGFTEAFF	TGCAGCGGGACAGGGGGATTCACTGAAGCTTTCTTT
TRBV10-3	many	TRBJ1-1	.	CAISTTYTEAFF	TGTGCCATCAGTACCACTTACACTGAAGCTTTCTTT
TRBV7-6	.	TRBJ2-1	.	CASSLGLSAGSYNEQFF	TGTGCCAGCAGCTTGGGACTTAGCGCAGGGTCCTACAATGAGCAGTTCTTC
TRBV29-1	.	TRBJ2-7	TRBD2	CSAVAGGTYEQYF	TGCAGCGCCGTAGCGGGAGGCACCTACGAGCAGTACTTC
TRBV10-1	few	TRBJ2-7	.	CASSETVEGQYF	TGCGCCAGCAGTGAGACGGTGGAAGGGCAGTACTTC
TRBV27	.	TRBJ2-7	TRBD1	CASSSGQGKVYEQYF	TGTGCCAGCAGTTCCGGACAGGGGAAAGTCTACGAGCAGTACTTC
TRBV7-9	once	TRBJ2-7	.	CASSLAGDPIYEQYF	TGTGCCAGCAGCTTAGCGGGAGACCCGATCTACGAGCAGTACTTC
TRBV27	few	TRBJ1-5	TRBD1	CARGGRGLQPQHF	TGTGCCAGGGGGGGCAGGGGGCTTCAGCCCCAGCATTTT
TRBV15	few	TRBJ2-2	.	CATSTRDAENTGELFF	TGTGCCACCAGCACCCGGGACGCGGAGAACACCGGGGAGCTGTTTTTT
TRBV6-5	many	TRBJ1-1	.	CASLGFGRTEAFF	TGTGCCAGCCTGGGGTTCGGGAGGACTGAAGCTTTCTTT
TRBV5-5	.	TRBJ2-7	.	CASSSAGTTYEQYF	TGTGCCAGCAGCTCCGCCGGGACAACCTACGAGCAGTACTTC
TRBV4-2	.	TRBJ1-3	TRBD1	CASSRSAGQGSGNTIYF	TGTGCCAGCAGTCGAAGCGCGGGACAGGGATCTGGAAACACCATATATTTT
TRBV27	few	TRBJ2-5	.	CASSSRETQYF	TGTGCCAGCAGTTCCAGGGAGACCCAGTACTTC
TRBV12-3/TRBV12-4	.	TRBJ2-1	.	CASSFEAANFF	TGTGCCAGCAGTTTCGAGGCGGCGAACTTCTTC
TRBV6-5	.	TRBJ2-4	.	CASSLTTGEGKNIQYF	TGTGCCAGCAGCCTCACGACAGGAGAGGGCAAAAACATTCAGTACTTC
TRBV12-5	few	TRBJ2-1	TRBD2	CASGLRLADRARYNEQFF	TGTGCTAGTGGTCTCCGACTAGCGGATCGGGCTAGGTACAATGAGCAGTTCTTC